This TCR beta chain was obtained from a study of blood T cell repertoires in COVID-19. Study details: Both acute and convalescent COVID-19 samples were obtained from the United States, Italy and Spain.

The assay was immunoSEQ multiplex PCR, and TCRdb's table has in-frame clones only and misses some. The data contain approximately 73,000 clones, roughly 87% of them singletons. The TCR was taken from a man at least 80 years old with acute or convalescent COVID-19. Sequences were obtained from peripheral blood.

CDR3 sequence reads: CASSRWGQSMNTEAFF. The CDR3 DNA sequence: TGTGCCAGTAGTAGATGGGGACAAAGCATGAACACTGAAGCTTTCTTT. The gene calls are TRBV19 and TRBJ1-1; D possibly corresponds to TRBD1 (6 bases). CDR1 LNHDA and CDR2 SQIVND come from the germline V gene (reference sequence). Trimming took 4 bases from V and 0 from J, leaving 15 bases between them. The length of the CDR3 is 16 residues.